This TCR beta chain is from a study of T cell clonotyping in hematopoietic cell transplantation. About the research overall: Recipients' pretransplant samples followed cytoreduction.

The data were produced by immunoSEQ multiplex PCR, yet TCRdb's version contains in-frame clones alone and is incomplete. The sample has more than 20,000 clones; 90% are singletons. The CDR3 covers 13 residues. Trimming took 2 bases from V and 5 from J, leaving 12 bases between them. Germline lookup yields CDR1 SQVTM and CDR2 ANQGSEA. Study results and caveats: After transplant, recipient diversity fell while pathologically expanded clonotypes grew through day 180. Broader posttransplant TCR repertoire diversity was predicted by graft donor and pretransplant recipient Inverse Simpson Index values.

As regards this clone: Its target is unknown.

The time point: recipient sample about 28 days before transplant, after cytoreduction. The chain employs TRBV29-1 and TRBJ1-2; weak D call: TRBD1 (5 bases). The sequence came from a man between 18 and 35 years old with biphenotypic leukemia. Some clones in this sample may be carry-over from other donors' samples. The input for sequencing was peripheral blood mononuclear cells, taken before stem cell transplant. The CDR3: CSVESDRPYGYTF. The CDR3 DNA reads as TGCAGCGTTGAAAGCGACAGACCTTATGGCTACACCTTC.